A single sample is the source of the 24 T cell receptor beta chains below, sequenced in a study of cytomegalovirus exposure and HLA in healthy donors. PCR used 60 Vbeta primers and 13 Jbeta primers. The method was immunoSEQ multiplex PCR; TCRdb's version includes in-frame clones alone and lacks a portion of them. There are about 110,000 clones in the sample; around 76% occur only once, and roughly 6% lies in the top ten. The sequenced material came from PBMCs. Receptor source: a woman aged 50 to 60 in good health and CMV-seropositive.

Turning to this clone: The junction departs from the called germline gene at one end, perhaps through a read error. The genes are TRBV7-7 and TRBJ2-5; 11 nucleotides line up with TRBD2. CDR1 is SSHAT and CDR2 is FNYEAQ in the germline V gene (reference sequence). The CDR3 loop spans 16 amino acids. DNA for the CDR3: TGTGCTAGCAGCTTGGGACTAGCGGAAAATCAAGAGACCCAGTACTTC. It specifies CASSLGLAENQETQYF.

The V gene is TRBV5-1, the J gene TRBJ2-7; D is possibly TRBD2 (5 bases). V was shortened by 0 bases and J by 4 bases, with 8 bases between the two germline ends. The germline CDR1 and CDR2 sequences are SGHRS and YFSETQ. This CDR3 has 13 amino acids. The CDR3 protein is CASSLGAGYEQYF. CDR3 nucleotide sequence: TGCGCCAGCAGCTTGGGGGCGGGTTACGAGCAGTACTTC.

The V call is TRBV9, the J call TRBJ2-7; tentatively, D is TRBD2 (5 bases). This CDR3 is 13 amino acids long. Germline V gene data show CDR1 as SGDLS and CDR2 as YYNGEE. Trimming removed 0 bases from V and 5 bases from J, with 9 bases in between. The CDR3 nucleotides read TGTGCCAGCAGCGTAGTCGGAGGCCACGAGCAGTACTTC. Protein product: CASSVVGGHEQYF. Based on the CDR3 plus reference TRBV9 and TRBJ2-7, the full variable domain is DSGVTQTPKHLITATGQRVTLRCSPRSGDLSVYWYQQSLDQGLQFLIQYYNGEERAKGNILERFSAQQFPDLHSELNLSSLELGDSALYFCASSVVGGHEQYFGPGTRLTVT.

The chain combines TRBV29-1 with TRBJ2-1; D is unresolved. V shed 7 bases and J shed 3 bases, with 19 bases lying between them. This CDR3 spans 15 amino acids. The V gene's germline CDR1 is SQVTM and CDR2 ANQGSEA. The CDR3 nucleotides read TGCAGCGCTGGCGTAGCCCCTCTCAACTACAATGAGCAGTTCTTC. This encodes CSAGVAPLNYNEQFF.

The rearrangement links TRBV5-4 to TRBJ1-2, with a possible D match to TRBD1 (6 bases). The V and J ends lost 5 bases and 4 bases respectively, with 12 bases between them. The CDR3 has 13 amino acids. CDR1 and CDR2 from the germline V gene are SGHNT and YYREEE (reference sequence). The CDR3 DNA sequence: TGTGCCAGCAGGTCCCAGGGGTCCTATGGCTACACCTTC. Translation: CASRSQGSYGYTF. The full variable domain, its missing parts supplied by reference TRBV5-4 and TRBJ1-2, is ETGVTQSPTHLIKTRGQQVTLRCSSQSGHNTVSWYQQALGQGPQFIFQYYREEENGRGNFPPRFSGLQFPNYSSELNVNALELDDSALYLCASRSQGSYGYTFGSGTRLTVV.

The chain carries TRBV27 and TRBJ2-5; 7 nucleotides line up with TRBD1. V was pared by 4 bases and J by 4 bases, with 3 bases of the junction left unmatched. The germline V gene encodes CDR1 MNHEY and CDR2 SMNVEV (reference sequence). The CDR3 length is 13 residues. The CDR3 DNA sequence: TGTGCCAGCAGTTCATGGACAGGAGAGACCCAGTACTTC. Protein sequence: CASSSWTGETQYF.

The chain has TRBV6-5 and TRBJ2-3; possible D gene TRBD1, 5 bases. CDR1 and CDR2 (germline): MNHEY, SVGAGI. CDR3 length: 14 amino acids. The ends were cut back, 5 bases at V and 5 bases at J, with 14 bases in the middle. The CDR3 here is CASSIRQFGDTQYF. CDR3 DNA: TGTGCCAGCAGTATCCGACAGTTTGGAGATACGCAGTATTTT.

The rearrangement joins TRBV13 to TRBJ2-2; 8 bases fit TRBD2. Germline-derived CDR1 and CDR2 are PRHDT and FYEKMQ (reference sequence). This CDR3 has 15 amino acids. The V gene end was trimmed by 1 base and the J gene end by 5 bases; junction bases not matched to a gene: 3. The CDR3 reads CASSLVAGRTGELFF. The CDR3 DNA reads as TGTGCCAGCAGCTTAGTAGCGGGGCGGACCGGGGAGCTGTTTTTT.

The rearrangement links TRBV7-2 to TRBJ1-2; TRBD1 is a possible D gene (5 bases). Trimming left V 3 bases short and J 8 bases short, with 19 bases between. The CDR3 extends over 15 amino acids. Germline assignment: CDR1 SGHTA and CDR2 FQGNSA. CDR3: CASSLFPGLVSGYTF. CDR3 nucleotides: TGTGCCAGCAGCTTGTTTCCAGGGCTGGTGAGCGGCTACACCTTC.

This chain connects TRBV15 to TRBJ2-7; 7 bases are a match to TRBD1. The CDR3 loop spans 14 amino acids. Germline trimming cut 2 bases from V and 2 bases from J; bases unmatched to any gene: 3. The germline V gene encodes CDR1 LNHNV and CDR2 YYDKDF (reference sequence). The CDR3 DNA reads TGTGCCACCAGCAGATATGGACAGGCCTACGAGCAGTACTTC. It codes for CATSRYGQAYEQYF.

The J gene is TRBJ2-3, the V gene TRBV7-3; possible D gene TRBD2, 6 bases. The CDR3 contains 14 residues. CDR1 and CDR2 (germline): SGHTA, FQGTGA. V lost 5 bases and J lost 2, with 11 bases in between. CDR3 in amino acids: CASSTGLFTDTQYF. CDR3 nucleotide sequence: TGTGCCAGCAGCACGGGACTTTTCACAGATACGCAGTATTTT.

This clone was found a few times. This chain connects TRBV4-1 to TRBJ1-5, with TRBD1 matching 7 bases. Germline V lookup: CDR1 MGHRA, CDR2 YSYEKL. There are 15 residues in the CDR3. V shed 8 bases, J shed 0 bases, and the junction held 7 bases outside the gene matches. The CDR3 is CASRRQGDSNQPQHF. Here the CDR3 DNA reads TGCGCCAGCCGGAGACAGGGCGATAGCAATCAGCCCCAGCATTTT.

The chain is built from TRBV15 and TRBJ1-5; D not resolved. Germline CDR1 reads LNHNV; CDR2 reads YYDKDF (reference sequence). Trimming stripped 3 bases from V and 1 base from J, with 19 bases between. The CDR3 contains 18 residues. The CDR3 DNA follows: TGTGCCACCAGCAGGAAAGGAGCCAGAATCAACAGCAATCAGCCCCAGCATTTT. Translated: CATSRKGARINSNQPQHF.

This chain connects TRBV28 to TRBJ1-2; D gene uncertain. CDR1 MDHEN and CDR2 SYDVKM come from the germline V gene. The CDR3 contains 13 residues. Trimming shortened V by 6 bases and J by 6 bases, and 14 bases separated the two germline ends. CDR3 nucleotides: TGTGCCAGCAGCATTTTAAGAGGGAATGGCTACACCTTC. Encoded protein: CASSILRGNGYTF.

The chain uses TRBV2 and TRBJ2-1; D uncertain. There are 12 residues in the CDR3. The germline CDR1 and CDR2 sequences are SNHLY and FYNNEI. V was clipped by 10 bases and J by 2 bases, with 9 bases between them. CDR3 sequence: CAIDSTYNEQFF. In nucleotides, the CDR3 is TGTGCCATAGACTCCACCTACAATGAGCAGTTCTTC.

The CDR3 sequence: CASSLVGWTSGRLSSYNEQFF. As DNA, the CDR3 is TGCGCCAGCAGCTTGGTGGGGTGGACTAGCGGGAGGCTAAGCTCCTACAATGAGCAGTTCTTC. The rearrangement links TRBV5-1 to TRBJ2-1; 14 bases fit TRBD2. After removal of 0 bases from V and 0 bases from J, the junction contained 11 bases not matched to a gene. The CDR3 sequence is 21 residues long. Germline V CDR1 and CDR2: SGHRS, YFSETQ.

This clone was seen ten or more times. CDR3 amino acids: CASNRQGSYEQYF. CDR3 DNA: TGTGCCAGCAACAGACAGGGCTCCTACGAGCAGTACTTC. The genes are TRBV6-5 and TRBJ2-7; 7 bases are a match to TRBD1. Germline V lookup: CDR1 MNHEY, CDR2 SVGAGI. With V trimmed by 7 bases and J by 0 bases, 3 bases remained unmatched. This CDR3 contains 13 residues.

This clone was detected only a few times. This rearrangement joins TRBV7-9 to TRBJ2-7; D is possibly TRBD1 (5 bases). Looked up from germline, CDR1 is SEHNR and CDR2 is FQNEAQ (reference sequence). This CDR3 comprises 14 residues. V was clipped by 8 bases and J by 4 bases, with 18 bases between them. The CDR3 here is CASGRVGRTYEQYF. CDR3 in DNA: TGTGCCAGCGGTCGTGTGGGGCGCACATACGAGCAGTACTTC.

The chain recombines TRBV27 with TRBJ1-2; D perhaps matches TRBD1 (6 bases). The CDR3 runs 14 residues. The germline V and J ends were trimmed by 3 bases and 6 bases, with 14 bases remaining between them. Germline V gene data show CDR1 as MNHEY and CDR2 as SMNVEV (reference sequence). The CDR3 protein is CASSFLGGADGYTF. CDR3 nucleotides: TGTGCCAGCAGTTTTCTAGGGGGGGCCGATGGCTACACCTTC.

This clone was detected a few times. The CDR3 is CASSPGGTSYEQYF. The CDR3 DNA follows: TGTGCCAGCAGCCCCGGCGGGACCTCCTACGAGCAGTACTTC. The V and J genes are TRBV5-6 and TRBJ2-7; D perhaps matches TRBD2 (6 bases). CDR1 is SGHDT and CDR2 is YYEEEE in the germline V gene. This CDR3 has 14 amino acids. Trimming took off 4 bases at V and 0 bases at J, with 11 bases between the two ends.

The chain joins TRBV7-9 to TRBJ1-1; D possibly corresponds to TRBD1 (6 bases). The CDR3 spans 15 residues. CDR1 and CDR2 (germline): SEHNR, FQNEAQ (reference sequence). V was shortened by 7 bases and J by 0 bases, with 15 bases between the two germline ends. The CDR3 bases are TGTGCCAGCATGAGACAGGTCTTTATGAACACTGAAGCTTTCTTT. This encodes CASMRQVFMNTEAFF.

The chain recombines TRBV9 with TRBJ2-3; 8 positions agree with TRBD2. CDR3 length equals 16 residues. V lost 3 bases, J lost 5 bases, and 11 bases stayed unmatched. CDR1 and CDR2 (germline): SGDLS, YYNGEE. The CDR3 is CASSAGGRGGEDTQYF. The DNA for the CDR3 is TGTGCCAGCAGCGCGGGGGGACGGGGGGGTGAAGATACGCAGTATTTT. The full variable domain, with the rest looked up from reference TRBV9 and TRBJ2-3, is DSGVTQTPKHLITATGQRVTLRCSPRSGDLSVYWYQQSLDQGLQFLIQYYNGEERAKGNILERFSAQQFPDLHSELNLSSLELGDSALYFCASSAGGRGGEDTQYFGPGTRLTVL.

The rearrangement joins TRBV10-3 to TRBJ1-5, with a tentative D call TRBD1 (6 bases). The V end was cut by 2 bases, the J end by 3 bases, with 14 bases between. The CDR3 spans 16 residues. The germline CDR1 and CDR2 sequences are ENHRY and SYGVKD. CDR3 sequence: CAISEPGAGPNQPQHF. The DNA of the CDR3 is TGTGCCATCAGTGAGCCAGGGGCAGGGCCCAATCAGCCCCAGCATTTT.

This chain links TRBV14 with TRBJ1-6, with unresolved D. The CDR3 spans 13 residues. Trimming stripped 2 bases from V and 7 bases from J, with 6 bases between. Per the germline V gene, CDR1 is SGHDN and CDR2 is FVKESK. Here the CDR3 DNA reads TGTGCCAGCAGCCAACAGGTGAATTCACCCCTCCACTTT. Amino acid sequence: CASSQQVNSPLHF. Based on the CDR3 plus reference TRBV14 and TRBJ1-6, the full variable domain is EAGVTQFPSHSVIEKGQTVTLRCDPISGHDNLYWYRRVMGKEIKFLLHFVKESKQDESGMPNNRFLAERTGGTYSTLKVQPAELEDSGVYFCASSQQVNSPLHFGNGTRLTVT.